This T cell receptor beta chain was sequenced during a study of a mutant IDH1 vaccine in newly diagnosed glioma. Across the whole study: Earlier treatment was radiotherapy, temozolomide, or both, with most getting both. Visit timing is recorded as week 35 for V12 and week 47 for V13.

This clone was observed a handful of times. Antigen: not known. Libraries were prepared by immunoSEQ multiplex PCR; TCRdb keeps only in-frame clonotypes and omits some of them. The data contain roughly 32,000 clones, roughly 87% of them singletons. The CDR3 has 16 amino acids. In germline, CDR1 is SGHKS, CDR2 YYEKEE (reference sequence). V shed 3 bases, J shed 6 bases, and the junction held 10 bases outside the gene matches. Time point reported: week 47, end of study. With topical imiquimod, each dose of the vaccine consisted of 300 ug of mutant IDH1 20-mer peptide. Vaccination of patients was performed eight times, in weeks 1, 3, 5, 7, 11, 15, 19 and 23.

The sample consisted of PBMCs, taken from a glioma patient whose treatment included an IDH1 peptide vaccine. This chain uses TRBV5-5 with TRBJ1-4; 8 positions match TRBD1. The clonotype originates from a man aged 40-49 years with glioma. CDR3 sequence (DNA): TGTGCCAGCAGCTCGTTACATTCAGGGGGCGATGAAAAACTGTTTTTT. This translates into CASSSLHSGGDEKLFF.